The clone carrying this TCR beta chain was counted a single time. The sample is drawn from a study of blood T cell repertoires in COVID-19. Across the study: Acute and convalescent COVID-19 specimens originated in the United States, Italy and Spain.

Source study methods: Nucleated cell counts were estimated from reference gene primer amplification. The table came from immunoSEQ multiplex PCR; TCRdb's copy has only in-frame clones and leaves some out. The V and J calls and clone size are taken from that table; D and trimming were inferred from the DNA. The sample lists 150,000 to 200,000 clones, approximately 86% occurring once. This TCR derives from a woman older than 75 in a cohort sampled during active or convalescent COVID-19. The source material was peripheral blood.

In DNA form, the CDR3 reads TGTGCCAGCTCAGCACAAACAGGGTCAGGCTACACCTTC. It encodes CASSAQTGSGYTF. The J gene is TRBJ1-2, the V gene TRBV18, with a tentative D call TRBD1 (6 bases). Germline V lookup: CDR1 KGHSH, CDR2 LQKENI. V lost 5 bases and J 8 bases, leaving 15 bases between the germline ends. The CDR3 covers 13 residues. The full variable domain, rest sourced from reference TRBV18 and TRBJ1-2, is NAGVMQNPRHLVRRRGQEARLRCSPMKGHSHVYWYRQLPEEGLKFMVYLQKENIIDESGMPKERFSAEFPKEGPSILRIQQVVRGDSAAYFCASSAQTGSGYTFGSGTRLTVV.